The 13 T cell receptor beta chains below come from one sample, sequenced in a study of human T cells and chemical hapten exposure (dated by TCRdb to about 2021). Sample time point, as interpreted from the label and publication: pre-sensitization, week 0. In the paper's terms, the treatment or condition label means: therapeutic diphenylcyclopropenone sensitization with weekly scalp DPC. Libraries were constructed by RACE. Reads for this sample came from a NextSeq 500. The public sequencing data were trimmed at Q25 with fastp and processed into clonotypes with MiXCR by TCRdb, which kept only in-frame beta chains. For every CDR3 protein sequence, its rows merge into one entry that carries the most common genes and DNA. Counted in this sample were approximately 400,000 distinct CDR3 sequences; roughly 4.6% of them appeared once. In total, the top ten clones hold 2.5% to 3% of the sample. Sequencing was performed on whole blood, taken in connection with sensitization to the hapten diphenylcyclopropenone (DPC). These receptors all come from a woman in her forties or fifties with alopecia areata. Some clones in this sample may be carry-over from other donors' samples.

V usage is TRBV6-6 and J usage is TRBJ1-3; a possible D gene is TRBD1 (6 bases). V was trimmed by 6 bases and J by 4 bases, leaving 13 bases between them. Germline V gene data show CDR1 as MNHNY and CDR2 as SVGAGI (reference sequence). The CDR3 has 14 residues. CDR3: CASRTGTNGNTIYF. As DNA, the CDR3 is TGTGCCAGCAGAACGGGGACAAACGGAAACACCATATATTTT.

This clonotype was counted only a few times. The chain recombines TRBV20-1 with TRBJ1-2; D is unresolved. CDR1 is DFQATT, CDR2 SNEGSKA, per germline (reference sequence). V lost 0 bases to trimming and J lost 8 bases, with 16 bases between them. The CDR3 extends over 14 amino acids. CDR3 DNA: TGCAGTGCTAGAGAGGATGCCCGGCCGGGCGGCTACACCTTC. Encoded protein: CSAREDARPGGYTF.

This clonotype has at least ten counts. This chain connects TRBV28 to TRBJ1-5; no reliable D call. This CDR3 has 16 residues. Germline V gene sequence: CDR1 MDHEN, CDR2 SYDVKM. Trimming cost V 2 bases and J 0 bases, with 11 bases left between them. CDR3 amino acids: CASSLPSLYSNQPQHF. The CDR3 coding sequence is TGTGCCAGCAGTTTACCCAGTCTCTATAGCAATCAGCCCCAGCATTTT.

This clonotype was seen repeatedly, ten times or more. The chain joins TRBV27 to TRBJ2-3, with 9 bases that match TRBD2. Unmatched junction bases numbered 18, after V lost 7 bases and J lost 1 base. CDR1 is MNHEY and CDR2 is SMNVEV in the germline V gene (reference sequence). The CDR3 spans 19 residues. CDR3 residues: CASTPTAGGFGTGTDTQYF. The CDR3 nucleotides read TGTGCCAGCACCCCCACAGCGGGAGGTTTTGGGACGGGCACAGATACGCAGTATTTT.

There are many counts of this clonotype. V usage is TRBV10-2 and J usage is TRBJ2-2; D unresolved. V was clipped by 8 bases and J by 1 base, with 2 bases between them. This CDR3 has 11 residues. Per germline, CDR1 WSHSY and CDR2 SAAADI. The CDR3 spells CASQNTGELFF. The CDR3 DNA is TGCGCCAGCCAGAACACCGGGGAGCTGTTTTTT.

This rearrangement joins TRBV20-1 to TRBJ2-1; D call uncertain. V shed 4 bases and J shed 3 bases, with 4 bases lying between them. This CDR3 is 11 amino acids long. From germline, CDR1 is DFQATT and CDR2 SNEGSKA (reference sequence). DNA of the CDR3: TGCAGTGCTAATTACTACAATGAGCAGTTCTTC. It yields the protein CSANYYNEQFF.

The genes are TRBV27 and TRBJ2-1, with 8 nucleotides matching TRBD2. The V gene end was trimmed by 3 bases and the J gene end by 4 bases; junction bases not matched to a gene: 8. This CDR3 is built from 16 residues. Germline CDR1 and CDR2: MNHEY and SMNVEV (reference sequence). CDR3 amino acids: CASSFLAGTKYNEQFF. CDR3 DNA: TGTGCCAGCAGTTTCCTAGCGGGTACTAAATACAATGAGCAGTTCTTC.

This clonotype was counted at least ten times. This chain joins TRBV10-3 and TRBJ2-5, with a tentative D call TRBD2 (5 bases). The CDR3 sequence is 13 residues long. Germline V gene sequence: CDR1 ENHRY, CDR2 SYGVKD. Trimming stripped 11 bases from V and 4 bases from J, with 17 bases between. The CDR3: CASSQAIPETQYF. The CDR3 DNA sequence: TGTGCCTCTAGCCAGGCCATCCCAGAGACCCAGTACTTC.

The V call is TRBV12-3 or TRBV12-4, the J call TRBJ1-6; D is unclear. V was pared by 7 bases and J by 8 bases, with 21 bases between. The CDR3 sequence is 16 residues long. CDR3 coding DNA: TGTGCCAGCACGGTGCATTCGAGGGCGGAGGATTCACCCCTCCACTTT. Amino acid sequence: CASTVHSRAEDSPLHF.

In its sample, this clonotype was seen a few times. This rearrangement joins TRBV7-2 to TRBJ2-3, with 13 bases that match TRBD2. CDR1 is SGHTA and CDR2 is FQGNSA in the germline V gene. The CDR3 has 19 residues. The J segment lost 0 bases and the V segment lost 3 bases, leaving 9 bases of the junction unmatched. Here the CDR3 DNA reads TGTGCCAGCAGCTTCTTGACTAGCGGGAGGACCACTAGCACAGATACGCAGTATTTT. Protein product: CASSFLTSGRTTSTDTQYF.

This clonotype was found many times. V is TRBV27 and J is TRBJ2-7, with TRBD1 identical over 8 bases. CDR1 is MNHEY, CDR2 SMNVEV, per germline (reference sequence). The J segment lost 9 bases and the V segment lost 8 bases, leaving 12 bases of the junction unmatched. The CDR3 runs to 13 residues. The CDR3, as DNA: TGTGCCAGCGGGGGGACAGGCCGCCCGGGGCAGTACTTC. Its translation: CASGGTGRPGQYF.

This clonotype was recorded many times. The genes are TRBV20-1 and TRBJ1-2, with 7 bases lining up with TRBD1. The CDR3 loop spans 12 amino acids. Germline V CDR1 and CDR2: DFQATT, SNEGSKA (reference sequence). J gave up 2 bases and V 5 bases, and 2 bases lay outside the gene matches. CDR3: CSAPGGNYGYTF. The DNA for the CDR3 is TGCAGTGCTCCAGGGGGAAACTATGGCTACACCTTC.

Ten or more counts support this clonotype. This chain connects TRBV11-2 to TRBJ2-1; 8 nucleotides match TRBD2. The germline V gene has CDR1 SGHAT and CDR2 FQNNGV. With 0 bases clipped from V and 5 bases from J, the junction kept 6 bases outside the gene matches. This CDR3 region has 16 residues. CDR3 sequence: CASSLEFASGHNEQFF. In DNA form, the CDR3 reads TGTGCCAGCAGCTTAGAGTTTGCTAGCGGGCACAATGAGCAGTTCTTC.